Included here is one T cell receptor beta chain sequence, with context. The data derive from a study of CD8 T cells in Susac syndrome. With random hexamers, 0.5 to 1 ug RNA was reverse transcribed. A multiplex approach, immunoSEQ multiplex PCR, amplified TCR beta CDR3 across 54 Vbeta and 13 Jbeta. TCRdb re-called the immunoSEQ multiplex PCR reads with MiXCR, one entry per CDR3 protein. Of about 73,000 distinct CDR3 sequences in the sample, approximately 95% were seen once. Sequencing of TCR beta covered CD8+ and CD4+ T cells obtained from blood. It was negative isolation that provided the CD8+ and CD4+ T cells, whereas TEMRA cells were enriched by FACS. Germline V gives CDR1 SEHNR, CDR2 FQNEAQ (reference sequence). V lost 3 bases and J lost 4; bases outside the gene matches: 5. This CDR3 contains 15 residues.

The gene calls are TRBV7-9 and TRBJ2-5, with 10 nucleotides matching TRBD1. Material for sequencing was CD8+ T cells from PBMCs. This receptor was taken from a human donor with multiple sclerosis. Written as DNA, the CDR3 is TGTGCCAGCAGCTTCTCCCGGGACAGGGGAGAGACCCAGTACTTC. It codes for CASSFSRDRGETQYF.